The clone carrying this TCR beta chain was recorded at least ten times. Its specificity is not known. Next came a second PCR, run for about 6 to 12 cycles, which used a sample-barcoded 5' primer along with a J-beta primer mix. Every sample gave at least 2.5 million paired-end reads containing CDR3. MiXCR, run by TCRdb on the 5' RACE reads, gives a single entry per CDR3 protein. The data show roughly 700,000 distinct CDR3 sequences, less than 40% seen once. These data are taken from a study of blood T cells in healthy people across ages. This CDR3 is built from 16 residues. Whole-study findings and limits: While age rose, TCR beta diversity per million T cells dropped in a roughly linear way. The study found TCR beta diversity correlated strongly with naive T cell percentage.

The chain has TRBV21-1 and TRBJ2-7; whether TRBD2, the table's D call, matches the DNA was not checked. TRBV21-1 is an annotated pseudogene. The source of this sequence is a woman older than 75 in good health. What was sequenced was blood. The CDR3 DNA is TGTGCCAGCAGCAAAGGGAGCGGGGGGTCATACTACGAGCAGTACTTC. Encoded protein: CASSKGSGGSYYEQYF.